The 22 T cell receptor beta chains below come from one sample, sequenced in a study of cytomegalovirus exposure and HLA in healthy donors. Sequenced by immunoSEQ multiplex PCR; TCRdb stores in-frame clones only, minus some. The table records tens of thousands of clones, around 96% of them present only once. Sequencing used PBMCs. These TCRs come from a man between 18 and 35 years old in good health and CMV-seronegative.

With respect to this clone: The junction differs from germline at one of its ends, possibly a read error. V gene TRBV7-7 combines with J gene TRBJ2-5, with 10 positions matching TRBD2. The CDR3 is made up of 15 amino acids. CDR1 is SSHAT, CDR2 FNYEAQ, per germline (reference sequence). CDR3 nucleotide sequence: TGTGCTAGCAGCTCACGGACTAGCGGCCAGGGGACCCAGTACTTC. Translating gives CASSSRTSGQGTQYF.

This chain links TRBV19 with TRBJ2-1; 9 bases are a match to TRBD2. Germline V gene lookup returns CDR1 LNHDA and CDR2 SQIVND (reference sequence). Trimming took 6 bases from V and 8 from J; bases not matched to a gene: 11. The CDR3 is 15 residues long. This chain's CDR3 is CASSIQGLALDEQFF. In DNA form, the CDR3 reads TGTGCCAGTAGCATACAGGGACTAGCCCTCGATGAGCAGTTCTTC.

The chain recombines TRBV5-1 with TRBJ2-5; D unresolved. Germline CDR1 SGHRS, CDR2 YFSETQ. The ends were cut back, 5 bases at V and 1 base at J, with 6 bases in the middle. This CDR3 contains 12 residues. The CDR3 bases are TGCGCCAGCAGGCGGCCCCAAGAGACCCAGTACTTC. It codes for CASRRPQETQYF.

The rearrangement uses TRBV28 and TRBJ2-7; weak D call: TRBD1 (6 bases). This CDR3 has 13 amino acids. CDR1 and CDR2 (germline): MDHEN, SYDVKM. V was pared by 7 bases and J by 0 bases, with 10 bases between. The CDR3 region has the DNA TGTGCCAGCATTACAGGGAGCTCCTACGAGCAGTACTTC. This codes for CASITGSSYEQYF.

This clone appeared once. This chain links TRBV9 with TRBJ1-1, with 8 nucleotides matching TRBD1. The CDR3 sequence is 13 residues long. The junction had 2 bases not matched to a gene; V was cut back by 1 base and J by 6 bases. CDR1 and CDR2 from the germline V gene are SGDLS and YYNGEE. DNA for the CDR3: TGTGCCAGCAGCGTACAGGGGGCGCCTGAAGCTTTCTTT. Translated: CASSVQGAPEAFF.

The chain combines TRBV7-9 with TRBJ1-1; D might be TRBD1 (5 bases). V dropped 4 bases and J dropped 10 bases, with 13 bases sitting between them. This CDR3 comprises 12 residues. Germline CDR1 SEHNR, CDR2 FQNEAQ (reference sequence). The CDR3: CASSSNRGLAFF. The DNA for the CDR3 is TGTGCCAGCAGCTCGAATCGGGGGTTAGCTTTCTTT.

This sequence joins TRBV5-4 and TRBJ2-2; D is possibly TRBD1 (7 bases). The CDR3 loop spans 16 amino acids. The ends were cut back, 4 bases at V and 7 bases at J, with 20 bases in the middle. Looked up from germline, CDR1 is SGHNT and CDR2 is YYREEE (reference sequence). In DNA form, the CDR3 reads TGTGCCAGCAGCACCCCCCAGAACAGGGGAGGCGGGGAGCTGTTTTTT. It is translated as CASSTPQNRGGGELFF.

The chain has TRBV6-1 and TRBJ2-3; TRBD2 matches 7 bases. V was pared by 7 bases and J by 3 bases, with 4 bases of the junction left unmatched. The CDR3 length is 13 residues. In germline, CDR1 is MNHNS, CDR2 SASEGT. CDR3 sequence reads: CASNGRETDTQYF. The DNA for the CDR3 is TGTGCCAGCAACGGGCGGGAGACAGATACGCAGTATTTT.

The chain combines TRBV5-1 with TRBJ1-3, with D hard to call. CDR3 length: 14 residues. Germline V gene sequence: CDR1 SGHRS, CDR2 YFSETQ. Trimming pared 2 bases from V and 8 bases from J, leaving 14 bases between. The CDR3 sequence is CASSFINFEDTIYF. The CDR3 DNA reads as TGCGCCAGCAGCTTTATAAACTTTGAGGACACCATATATTTT.

This sequence joins TRBV11-2 and TRBJ2-1; 7 bases are shared with TRBD1. Germline CDR1 SGHAT, CDR2 FQNNGV. This CDR3 has 15 residues. With V trimmed by 3 bases and J by 8 bases, 10 bases remained unmatched. CDR3 nucleotide sequence: TGTGCCAGCAGCTTTTTGTCAGGGGGTATCGATGAGCAGTTCTTC. Encoded protein: CASSFLSGGIDEQFF.

This chain connects TRBV5-1 to TRBJ2-7; 11 bases map to TRBD2. The CDR3 contains 15 residues. With 5 bases clipped from V and 2 bases from J, the junction kept 6 bases outside the gene matches. Germline loops: CDR1 SGHRS, CDR2 YFSETQ. CDR3 DNA: TGCGCCAGCAGGACGGGACTAGCGGCCGCCTACGAGCAGTACTTC. It encodes CASRTGLAAAYEQYF.

The J gene is TRBJ2-5, the V gene TRBV4-1; D unresolved. Germline CDR1 reads MGHRA; CDR2 reads YSYEKL. V lost 1 base to trimming and J lost 5 bases, with 17 bases between them. The CDR3 extends over 16 amino acids. The CDR3 sequence is CASSQGVGTSRETQYF. DNA of the CDR3: TGCGCCAGCAGCCAAGGTGTGGGTACCTCGCGGGAGACCCAGTACTTC.

This chain joins TRBV7-9 and TRBJ1-5, with D perhaps matching TRBD1 (5 bases). CDR1 is SEHNR and CDR2 is FQNEAQ in the germline V gene (reference sequence). The V gene lost 5 bases and the J gene lost 3 bases, with 17 bases spanning the gap. The CDR3 spans 16 residues. The CDR3 nucleotides are TGTGCCAGCAGCCTCACTGGGGGGGGAATCAATCAGCCCCAGCATTTT. Translated: CASSLTGGGINQPQHF.

This chain connects TRBV7-8 to TRBJ2-7, with 8 bases that match TRBD1. This CDR3 contains 14 residues. The V gene end was trimmed by 5 bases and the J gene end by 4 bases; junction bases not matched to a gene: 7. Germline values: CDR1 SGHVS, CDR2 FQNEAQ. CDR3 sequence (DNA): TGTGCCAGCAGCCCATCGGGACAGGTATACGAGCAGTACTTC. It codes for CASSPSGQVYEQYF.

The V gene is TRBV4-1, the J gene TRBJ2-7; D not certain. The CDR3 is 13 residues long. The germline V and J ends were trimmed by 2 bases and 2 bases, with 7 bases remaining between them. CDR1 MGHRA and CDR2 YSYEKL come from the germline V gene. Here the CDR3 reads CASSQQEAYEQYF. The CDR3 coding sequence is TGCGCCAGCAGCCAACAGGAAGCCTACGAGCAGTACTTC.

The chain joins TRBV6-1 to TRBJ2-7; no clear D. The CDR3 extends over 15 amino acids. The germline V and J ends were trimmed by 7 bases and 2 bases, with 18 bases remaining between them. CDR1 is MNHNS, CDR2 SASEGT, per germline. CDR3 sequence reads: CASITFSTPAYEQYF. The DNA of the CDR3 is TGTGCCAGCATAACATTTTCCACACCTGCCTACGAGCAGTACTTC.

The CDR3 loop is CASSRRLAASTDTQYF. The CDR3 nucleotides read TGCGCCAGCAGCCGGAGACTAGCGGCTAGCACAGATACGCAGTATTTT. V is TRBV4-1 and J is TRBJ2-3; 9 nucleotides line up with TRBD2. V gave up 4 bases and J gave up 0 bases; unmatched junction bases: 5. Germline CDR1 reads MGHRA; CDR2 reads YSYEKL. The CDR3 covers 16 residues.

The chain employs TRBV9 and TRBJ2-1; D perhaps matches TRBD2 (6 bases). Germline V lookup: CDR1 SGDLS, CDR2 YYNGEE. This CDR3 has 15 amino acids. V gave up 0 bases and J gave up 7 bases, with 14 bases separating them. The CDR3 is CASSVGSGRGNEQFF. Written as DNA, the CDR3 is TGTGCCAGCAGCGTAGGGTCGGGACGGGGGAATGAGCAGTTCTTC.

In its sample, this clone was seen once. The J gene is TRBJ2-1, the V gene TRBV5-5, with D possibly matching TRBD2 (5 bases). The CDR3 covers 15 residues. Germline CDR1 SGHKS, CDR2 YYEKEE (reference sequence). The V gene lost 1 base and the J gene lost 3 bases, with 11 bases spanning the gap. CDR3 residues: CASSLLAFSYNEQFF. For the CDR3, the DNA is TGTGCCAGCAGCTTGCTAGCTTTTAGCTACAATGAGCAGTTCTTC. Full variable domain (missing parts from reference TRBV5-5 and TRBJ2-1): DAGVTQSPTHLIKTRGQQVTLRCSPISGHKSVSWYQQVLGQGPQFIFQYYEKEERGRGNFPDRFSARQFPNYSSELNVNALLLGDSALYLCASSLLAFSYNEQFFGPGTRLTVL.

V gene TRBV30 combines with J gene TRBJ1-3; TRBD1 is a possible D gene (5 bases). This CDR3 has 17 amino acids. Trimming removed 0 bases from V and 5 bases from J, with 20 bases in between. The V gene's germline CDR1 is GTSNPN and CDR2 SVGIG (reference sequence). The CDR3 sequence: CAWSVLEQVLFRNTIYF. The CDR3 DNA is TGTGCCTGGAGTGTATTAGAACAGGTCCTGTTTCGAAACACCATATATTTT.

This clone was observed once. The chain carries TRBV4-3 and TRBJ2-3, with 12 bases aligning to TRBD2. This CDR3 spans 16 amino acids. CDR1 and CDR2 (germline): LGHNA, YSLEER. V was pared by 1 base and J by 5 bases, with 4 bases of the junction left unmatched. As DNA, the CDR3 is TGCGCCAGCAGCCAAGGGACTAGCGGGAACGTAGATACGCAGTATTTT. Translation gives CASSQGTSGNVDTQYF.

In DNA, the CDR3 is TGTGCCAGCAGTCCCCCCGGGACAGGGCTCACCGAGCAGTACTTC. Encoded protein: CASSPPGTGLTEQYF. The V and J genes are TRBV28 and TRBJ2-7; TRBD1 matches 9 bases. This CDR3 has 15 amino acids. Unmatched junction bases numbered 11, after V lost 5 bases and J lost 6 bases. The germline gives CDR1 MDHEN, CDR2 SYDVKM.